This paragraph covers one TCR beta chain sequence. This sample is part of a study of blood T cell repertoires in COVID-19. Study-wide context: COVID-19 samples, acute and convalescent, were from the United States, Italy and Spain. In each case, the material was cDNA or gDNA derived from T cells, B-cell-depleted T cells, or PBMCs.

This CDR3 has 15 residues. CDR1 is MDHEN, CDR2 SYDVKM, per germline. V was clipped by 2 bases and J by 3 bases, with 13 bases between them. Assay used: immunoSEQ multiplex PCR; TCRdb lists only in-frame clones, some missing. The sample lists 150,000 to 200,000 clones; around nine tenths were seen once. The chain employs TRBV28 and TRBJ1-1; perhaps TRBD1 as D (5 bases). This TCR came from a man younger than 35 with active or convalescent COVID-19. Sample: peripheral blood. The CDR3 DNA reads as TGTGCCAGCAGTTTAAGCGGGGGAAGGGACACTGAAGCTTTCTTT. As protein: CASSLSGGRDTEAFF.